This TCR beta chain originates from a study of T cells after yellow fever vaccination (dated by TCRdb to about 2019). Background for the entire study: Libraries from fractions with low cell numbers were prepared with the SMART-Seq v4 Ultra Low Input RNA kit. Blood was collected at multiple timepoints before and after primary and secondary immunization, and bulk PBMC replicates and cell subsets were isolated. Two healthy male donors, one aged 18 to 29 and one aged 30 to 39 years, were included in the cohort. To follow T-cell clones before and after primary and booster YFV17D yellow fever vaccination, bulk TCR alpha and beta repertoires were sequenced over time.

Reads for this sample came from an Illumina NovaSeq 6000. TCR cDNA was synthesized by 5'RACE template switching, which introduced a universal primer site and unique molecular identifiers. Priming for cDNA synthesis came from both the TCR alpha and TCR beta constant segments. Library amplification used two PCR steps, and the second PCR step added sample barcodes and sequencing adapters. Sequencing of the libraries was done on either Illumina HiSeq 2500 (2x100 bp) or NovaSeq (2x150 bp). On the study's bioinformatics: MIGEC was used to demultiplex reads and collapse the reads into UMI consensus sequences, and MiXCR was used for V(D)J alignment. Clonotypes responding to the vaccine were identified with edgeR on replicate PBMC samples, with the criteria of FDR below 0.01 and a log2 fold change above 5 up to day 15. CD4 or CD8 identity was assigned to each bulk clonotype according to whether the clonotype was present at higher abundance in the sequenced CD4 repertoire or the sequenced CD8 repertoire. Through fastp at Q25 and MiXCR, TCRdb rebuilt clones from the public reads, retaining in-frame beta chains. Rows with one shared CDR3 protein collapse into an entry with the most common genes and DNA. TCRdb's processing, not the study's, gives the V and J calls here. The sample records 100,000 to 150,000 distinct CDR3 sequences, 13% to 15% of which are singletons. The biggest ten clones account for more than 40% of the sample.

In light of the paper, this sample's treatment or condition label describes: live attenuated yellow fever vaccine strain. A standard Ficoll-Paque protocol was used to isolate PBMCs from peripheral blood. Dynabeads CD4 and CD8 positive selection kits were used to isolate the CD4 and CD8 T-cell fractions. TriZol was used to extract RNA from bulk PBMCs, from CD4 and CD8 fractions, and from dextramer-positive and dextramer-negative fractions. Only a few counts were recorded for this clonotype. Its antigen remains unidentified. No much larger clone exists at a distance of one base, and base qualities are not known. Between the V and J ends, shortened by 3 bases and 3 bases respectively, the junction contains 11 bases. According to the germline V gene (reference sequence), CDR1 reads SEHNR and CDR2 reads FQNEAQ. The CDR3 measures 14 amino acids from cysteine to phenylalanine. The entry retains the CDR3 DNA only, 42 bases that are in frame from base 1.

Overall results and qualifications from the work: Compared with the primary T-cell response, the secondary T-cell response was faster but weaker, reaching its peak on day 5 rather than on day 15. After the booster, most clones that had expanded after primary vaccination were detected again (about 95% of CD4 and more than 85% of CD8), suggesting broad maintenance of memory. Only a couple of donors were included in the study, so the extent to which the findings can be generalized is limited. A small fraction of clonotypes showed up in both the CD4 and CD8 compartments, probably as a result of convergent recombination. Computational filtering was required because FACS-sorted repertoires could contain abundant contaminating clonotypes from the bulk population.

The receptor's source is a man aged 18 to 29 who received the YFV17D yellow fever vaccine. This chain is built from TRBV7-9 and TRBJ1-1; the D gene cannot be resolved reliably. This material consisted of CD8+ T cells sorted from PBMCs, taken 5 days after the yellow fever booster vaccination. In nucleotides, the sequence is TGTGCCAGCAGCTTCATCCCCTTCGACACTGAAGCTTTCTTT. Translated, this is CASSFIPFDTEAFF.